This T cell receptor (beta chain) was documented in a study of cytomegalovirus exposure and HLA in healthy donors. Study-wide points: A later analysis linked a missense variant in DCLRE1C to the trimming of TCR beta V and J genes. Researchers catalogued approximately 160 TCR beta chains as cytomegalovirus-associated. HLA allele associations emerged for about 16,000 TCR beta sequences in a later analysis, at 0.05 false discovery rate.

Comments on this clone: Antigen unknown.

Germline CDR1 and CDR2: SEHNR and FQNEAQ (reference sequence). Between the trimmed V and J ends, which lost 1 base and 4 bases, there was a span of 16 bases. The CDR3 totals 16 residues. Both 60 Vbeta primers and 13 Jbeta primers went into the PCR. The method was immunoSEQ multiplex PCR; TCRdb's version includes in-frame clones alone and lacks a portion of them. The sample has some 170,000 clones, around nine tenths seen once. The sample comprised PBMCs. V is TRBV7-9 and J is TRBJ1-2; D remains ambiguous. The source is a woman between 25 and 40 years old in good health and CMV-seronegative. The CDR3 DNA sequence: TGTGCCAGCAGCTTAGTCCAGGTTCCTAGCATCTATGGCTACACCTTC. Amino acids: CASSLVQVPSIYGYTF.